This is a list of T cell receptor beta chains from one sample in a study of T cell changes during pregnancy in multiple sclerosis. Clones were read by immunoSEQ multiplex PCR, and TCRdb kept only the in-frame ones, dropping some. The top ten clones hold roughly 2% of a sample with approximately 93,000 clones, around 93% of them seen once. Source: peripheral blood, taken in the first trimester of pregnancy. The receptors shown here come from a female donor in good health, enrolled as a control in a pregnancy study. Both conserved end residues are part of each CDR3. Fields, in order: CDR3 DNA, CDR3 protein, V gene, J gene, clone size, CDR3 length, D gene. D genes are given only for firm matches. Size is omitted from some rows. Given values are once, few, many or a class for expanded clones.

DNA: TGTGCCAGCAGCAAAGCGCGGGTGGGTATCGATGAAAAACTGTTTTTT
CDR3: CASSKARVGIDEKLFF
V: TRBV21-1
J: TRBJ1-4
size: .
length: 16
D: .

DNA: TGTGCCAGCAGCAAACAACAACACAATGAGCAGTTCTTC
CDR3: CASSKQQHNEQFF
V: TRBV5-6
J: TRBJ2-1
size: .
length: 13
D: .

DNA: TGTGCCAGCAGCCTCCATGGGGGGGGGCCCGGCGAGCAGTACTTC
CDR3: CASSLHGGGPGEQYF
V: TRBV9
J: TRBJ2-7
size: once
length: 15
D: .

DNA: TGTGCCAGCAGCCAATCGACAGGGGGCCTGTCACCCCTCCACTTT
CDR3: CASSQSTGGLSPLHF
V: TRBV4-2
J: TRBJ1-6
size: few
length: 15
D: TRBD1

DNA: TGTGCCAGCAGTTCCAACAGGGGGTCTTATGGCTACACCTTC
CDR3: CASSSNRGSYGYTF
V: TRBV28
J: TRBJ1-2
size: .
length: 14
D: TRBD1

DNA: TGCGCCAGCAGCCAAGCGACTAGCGGGGCTGGGGCCAAAAACATTCAGTACTTC
CDR3: CASSQATSGAGAKNIQYF
V: TRBV4-3
J: TRBJ2-4
size: .
length: 18
D: TRBD2

DNA: TGTGCCAGCAGCTTCGGCACAGATACGCAGTATTTT
CDR3: CASSFGTDTQYF
V: TRBV7-2
J: TRBJ2-3
size: .
length: 12
D: .

DNA: TGCGCCAGCAGCTTACCCGGGACAGGGGTCCGGAATGAGCAGTTCTTC
CDR3: CASSLPGTGVRNEQFF
V: TRBV5-1
J: TRBJ2-1
size: once
length: 16
D: TRBD1

DNA: TGTGCCAGCAGCCTACGACAGGGAAATGAGCAGTTCTTC
CDR3: CASSLRQGNEQFF
V: TRBV16
J: TRBJ2-1
size: .
length: 13
D: TRBD1

DNA: TGTGCCAGCAGCTTAGCGGCGGGGGGCATCTACGAGCAGTACTTC
CDR3: CASSLAAGGIYEQYF
V: TRBV7-8
J: TRBJ2-7
size: .
length: 15
D: TRBD2

DNA: TGCGCCAGCAGCCGAGAATCGCCGGGACTAGCGGGGGGGCCTGGCGGGGAGCTGTTTTTT
CDR3: CASSRESPGLAGGPGGELFF
V: TRBV4-1
J: TRBJ2-2
size: .
length: 20
D: TRBD2

DNA: TGCGCCAGCAGCCAAGATCGTGGAACAGGGATAGCCTCCTACGAGCAGTACTTC
CDR3: CASSQDRGTGIASYEQYF
V: TRBV4-3
J: TRBJ2-7
size: .
length: 18
D: .

DNA: TGTGCCACCAGCAGAGGGGGGGATCAGCCCCAGCATTTT
CDR3: CATSRGGDQPQHF
V: TRBV15
J: TRBJ1-5
size: .
length: 13
D: .

DNA: TGTGCCAGCTCACCGAAGGGACAGAACACTGAAGCTTTCTTT
CDR3: CASSPKGQNTEAFF
V: TRBV18
J: TRBJ1-1
size: once
length: 14
D: .

DNA: TGTGCCAGCACCAGGGGCCGCAGTAATGGCTACACCTTC
CDR3: CASTRGRSNGYTF
V: TRBV28
J: TRBJ1-2
size: .
length: 13
D: .

DNA: TGTGCCAGCAGCACAGCGGGGGCCTACAATGAGCAGTTCTTC
CDR3: CASSTAGAYNEQFF
V: TRBV7-2
J: TRBJ2-1
size: .
length: 14
D: TRBD2

DNA: TGTGCCAGCAGATCGGGGACAGGGGCCAACGTCCTGACTTTC
CDR3: CASRSGTGANVLTF
V: TRBV5-4
J: TRBJ2-6
size: .
length: 14
D: .

DNA: TGCGCCAGCAGCCCCGATGGGCCCTCTGGGGCCAACGTCCTGACTTTC
CDR3: CASSPDGPSGANVLTF
V: TRBV4-3
J: TRBJ2-6
size: .
length: 16
D: .

DNA: TGCGCCAGCAGCCGGGGAGGGGGGCAAGAGACCCAGTACTTC
CDR3: CASSRGGGQETQYF
V: TRBV4-1
J: TRBJ2-5
size: .
length: 14
D: .

DNA: TGTGCCAGCAGCAACGGAGACAGGGGGCTGTATAATTCACCCCTCCACTTT
CDR3: CASSNGDRGLYNSPLHF
V: TRBV7-9
J: TRBJ1-6
size: once
length: 17
D: TRBD1

DNA: TGTGCCAGCACGTCGAGGACTCGCCCTCACGAGCAGTACTTC
CDR3: CASTSRTRPHEQYF
V: TRBV6-5
J: TRBJ2-7
size: .
length: 14
D: .

DNA: TGTGCCAGCAGTTACTTGGGAGCGGGGGGCTACGAGCAGTACTTC
CDR3: CASSYLGAGGYEQYF
V: TRBV6-5
J: TRBJ2-7
size: .
length: 15
D: TRBD2

DNA: TGTGCCACCAGCAGGCTACCGGGACAGGCTTCCTACGAGCAGTACTTC
CDR3: CATSRLPGQASYEQYF
V: TRBV15
J: TRBJ2-7
size: .
length: 16
D: TRBD1

DNA: TGTGCCAGCAGTCACAAAAACACCCACAGGGGGCTTGGCTACACCTTC
CDR3: CASSHKNTHRGLGYTF
V: TRBV28
J: TRBJ1-2
size: .
length: 16
D: TRBD1

DNA: TGCAGAGATTTTACGGGACAGGGGCAATACGAGCAGTACTTC
CDR3: CRDFTGQGQYEQYF
V: TRBV29-1
J: TRBJ2-7
size: .
length: 14
D: TRBD1

DNA: TGTGCCAGCAGCCTTTCCGGGGCAGGGGGCGGCCAAAACTATGGCTACACCTTC
CDR3: CASSLSGAGGGQNYGYTF
V: TRBV4-2
J: TRBJ1-2
size: .
length: 18
D: TRBD1

DNA: TGTGCCACCTCGAGCTGGGGACGGGGGAACTATGGCTACACCTTC
CDR3: CATSSWGRGNYGYTF
V: TRBV7-8
J: TRBJ1-2
size: .
length: 15
D: .

DNA: TGCGCCAGCAGCCCGGTGGTTGGGGCGGGGGCCAACGTCCTGACTTTC
CDR3: CASSPVVGAGANVLTF
V: TRBV4-3
J: TRBJ2-6
size: .
length: 16
D: .

DNA: TGTGCCAGCAGTTTGGGGGGGCAGCCCCAGCATTTT
CDR3: CASSLGGQPQHF
V: TRBV27
J: TRBJ1-5
size: .
length: 12
D: .

DNA: TGCGCCAGCAGCAGGGGGATGAACACTGAAGCTTTCTTT
CDR3: CASSRGMNTEAFF
V: TRBV4-3
J: TRBJ1-1
size: .
length: 13
D: .

DNA: TGTGCCACCAGCAGAGATTTCCCCCGCCAGGGGCAGTACTTC
CDR3: CATSRDFPRQGQYF
V: TRBV15
J: TRBJ2-7
size: .
length: 14
D: .

DNA: TGTGCCAGCAACGACAGGGTGGTACAAGAGACCCAGTACTTC
CDR3: CASNDRVVQETQYF
V: TRBV28
J: TRBJ2-5
size: .
length: 14
D: TRBD1

DNA: TGTGCCAGCAGTGAAGGGAGCTCCTATAATTCACCCCTCCACTTT
CDR3: CASSEGSSYNSPLHF
V: TRBV6-1
J: TRBJ1-6
size: .
length: 15
D: .

DNA: TGTGCCAGCAGTTACCGAGGAGGATCTAGAGAAAAACTGTTTTTT
CDR3: CASSYRGGSREKLFF
V: TRBV6-5
J: TRBJ1-4
size: .
length: 15
D: .

DNA: TGTGCCAGCAGCCAAGATGGAGGGACGAGGGGCAATGAGCAGTTCTTC
CDR3: CASSQDGGTRGNEQFF
V: TRBV14
J: TRBJ2-1
size: .
length: 16
D: .

DNA: TGTGCCAGCAGCTTACCCGGGAACCGGGCTTTCTTT
CDR3: CASSLPGNRAFF
V: TRBV7-9
J: TRBJ1-1
size: .
length: 12
D: .

DNA: TGTGCCAGTAGTATAGCTCGACAGCACACTGAAGCTTTCTTT
CDR3: CASSIARQHTEAFF
V: TRBV19
J: TRBJ1-1
size: .
length: 14
D: .

DNA: TGTGCCAGCAGCCCCCCCGGGACAGGGTCAGGGACCCAGTACTTC
CDR3: CASSPPGTGSGTQYF
V: TRBV7-3
J: TRBJ2-5
size: .
length: 15
D: TRBD1

DNA: TGTGCCAGCAGCTTACTGGGGGGAAGCACAGATACGCAGTATTTT
CDR3: CASSLLGGSTDTQYF
V: TRBV7-2
J: TRBJ2-3
size: .
length: 15
D: .

DNA: TGTGCCAGCAGCACCTCAACGGGACAGGACTATGGCTACACCTTC
CDR3: CASSTSTGQDYGYTF
V: TRBV7-2
J: TRBJ1-2
size: .
length: 15
D: TRBD1

DNA: TGTGCCAGCAGCAAGCCCCTAGCGGGGGGGTTTCCGGATCCTAATGAGCAGTTCTTC
CDR3: CASSKPLAGGFPDPNEQFF
V: TRBV21-1
J: TRBJ2-1
size: .
length: 19
D: .

DNA: TGTGCCAGCAGCTCCCACGCTAGCACTCGGGCCTACAATGAGCAGTTCTTC
CDR3: CASSSHASTRAYNEQFF
V: TRBV7-2
J: TRBJ2-1
size: .
length: 17
D: .

DNA: TGTGCCAGTAGTAGGGGACTCGAGGGCACCGGGGAGCTGTTTTTT
CDR3: CASSRGLEGTGELFF
V: TRBV19
J: TRBJ2-2
size: .
length: 15
D: .

DNA: TGTGCCAGCAGCTTCCCCGGGACTAGCGGGGGAATCTACGAGCAGTACTTC
CDR3: CASSFPGTSGGIYEQYF
V: TRBV5-4
J: TRBJ2-7
size: .
length: 17
D: TRBD2

DNA: TGTGCCATCAGTGACGGGGAGACCCTGAGTGAGCAGTTCTTC
CDR3: CAISDGETLSEQFF
V: TRBV10-3
J: TRBJ2-1
size: .
length: 14
D: .

DNA: TGTGCCAGCAGCGTCGATCAGGGAAGGGGCTATGGCTACACCTTC
CDR3: CASSVDQGRGYGYTF
V: TRBV9
J: TRBJ1-2
size: few
length: 15
D: .

DNA: TGTGCCTGGAGTGGGCACACCAATTCCTACGAGCAGTACTTC
CDR3: CAWSGHTNSYEQYF
V: TRBV30
J: TRBJ2-7
size: .
length: 14
D: .